This is a list of T cell receptor beta chains from one sample in a study of post-analysis software for immune sequencing data. Using its own MiXCR run on the PCR reads, TCRdb lists one record per CDR3 protein. Here the sample spans 450,000 to 650,000 distinct CDR3 sequences, roughly 47% being singletons. Sample: blood. Receptors originate from a girl aged 10-17 years with multiple sclerosis. Each CDR3 is given with its conserved first and last residue. D genes are given only for firm matches. Not every row has a clone size; where given, it reads once, few, many or a size class.

.,TRBV6-5,TRBD1,TRBJ1-1,TGTGCCAGCAGTTTTAACAGGGGCACTGAAGCTTTCTTT,CASSFNRGTEAFF
few,TRBV7-2,TRBD1,TRBJ2-3,TGTGCCAGCAGCCCCATCCTCAGGGGGAGTACGCAGTATTTT,CASSPILRGSTQYF
.,TRBV10-3,.,TRBJ2-1,TGTGCCATCAGCGAGATGGAGCCCGGCAATGAGCAGTTCTTC,CAISEMEPGNEQFF
few,TRBV10-1,.,TRBJ2-1,TGCGCCAGCAGTCAGGGTAATTCAGGAGTGCATGAGCAGTTCTTC,CASSQGNSGVHEQFF
.,TRBV3-1,TRBD1,TRBJ1-1,TGTGCCAGCAGCCTGAGAACAGGGGAAACTGAAGCTTTCTTT,CASSLRTGETEAFF
few,TRBV6-1,.,TRBJ2-7,TGTGCCAGCGGGCAGGAGAGCTCCTACGAGCAGTACTTC,CASGQESSYEQYF
.,TRBV2,.,TRBJ1-2,TGTGCCAGCAGTGAGGGGGCTGGCTATGGCTACACCTTC,CASSEGAGYGYTF
few,TRBV12-3/TRBV12-4,.,TRBJ1-1,TGTGCCAGCAGTTTACCCGGGGATGAAGCTTTCTTT,CASSLPGDEAFF
.,TRBV27,.,TRBJ1-2,TGTGCCAGCACGAACCTCGGGGGGGTATTTTTTCACTATGGCTACACCTTC,CASTNLGGVFFHYGYTF
few,TRBV3-1,.,TRBJ2-1,TGTGCCAGCAGCCAAGGAAAGGATGAGCAGTTCTTC,CASSQGKDEQFF
.,TRBV5-1,.,TRBJ2-5,TGCGCCAGCAGCTTCCGGTCCGGGGCGCTGGGAGAGACCCAGTACTTC,CASSFRSGALGETQYF
.,TRBV24-1,.,TRBJ2-6,TGTGCCACCAGTGACCCAGGGGTCTCTGGGGCCAACGTCCTGACTTTC,CATSDPGVSGANVLTF
.,TRBV12-3/TRBV12-4,.,TRBJ1-5,TGTGCCAGTGAGGGGGGTAGCAATCAGCCCCAGCATTTT,CASEGGSNQPQHF
.,TRBV29-1,.,TRBJ1-1,TGCAGCGTTGTAAGGTTGATGAACACTGAAGCTTTCTTT,CSVVRLMNTEAFF
.,TRBV7-3,.,TRBJ2-3,TGTGCCAGCAGCTTGAACGGGGCGGGCACAGATACGCAGTATTTT,CASSLNGAGTDTQYF
.,TRBV20-1,TRBD2,TRBJ2-5,TGCAGTGCTACCGGGACTAGCGGGAAAGTGTGGGAGACCCAGTACTTC,CSATGTSGKVWETQYF
.,TRBV9,TRBD1,TRBJ2-7,TGTGCCAGCAGCGTTCAAGGGGGCGACGAGCAGTACTTC,CASSVQGGDEQYF
few,TRBV4-1,.,TRBJ1-2,TGCGCCAGCAGCCACCCTGGGGCCAGAAACTATGGCTACACCTTC,CASSHPGARNYGYTF
.,TRBV6-5,.,TRBJ1-2,TGTGCCAGCAGCCAACCCTGGACAGAAGGAAGCTATGGCTACACCTTC,CASSQPWTEGSYGYTF
.,TRBV7-2,TRBD2,TRBJ2-7,TGTGCCAGCAGCTTAACAGCGGGGGGAGGGTACGAGCAGTACTTC,CASSLTAGGGYEQYF
.,TRBV7-2,.,TRBJ1-1,TGTGCCAGCAGCTTAGCGGCAGGGAACACTGAAGCTTTCTTT,CASSLAAGNTEAFF
.,TRBV6-6,TRBD1,TRBJ1-2,TGTGCCAGCAGTCCGCGGGACAGCTCAAACTATGGCTACACCTTC,CASSPRDSSNYGYTF
.,TRBV12-3/TRBV12-4,TRBD1,TRBJ1-1,TGTGCCAGCAGTTTTACCAGGGGGGACACTGAAGCTTTCTTT,CASSFTRGDTEAFF
few,TRBV12-3/TRBV12-4,.,TRBJ1-1,TGTGCCAGCAGTTTACTCGGACAGTGGACCATTGAAGCTTTCTTT,CASSLLGQWTIEAFF
few,TRBV20-1,.,TRBJ2-5,TGTAGTGCTAGCCAACATGTTAGAGGAGAGACCCAGTACTTC,CSASQHVRGETQYF
.,TRBV12-3/TRBV12-4,.,TRBJ2-1,TGTGCCAGCAGTCCCGAGCTGGGCGGCTCCTACAATGAGCAGTTCTTC,CASSPELGGSYNEQFF
few,TRBV7-2,.,TRBJ2-1,TGTGCCAGCAGCTTATTGGGAGATGAGCAGTTCTTC,CASSLLGDEQFF
.,TRBV20-1,TRBD2,TRBJ2-5,TGCAGTGCTAGTGCCCACAGCGGGAGGGCCCAGACCCAGTACTTC,CSASAHSGRAQTQYF
.,TRBV5-1,TRBD2,TRBJ2-5,TGCGCCAGCAGCTTGGTAGCGGGAGAGGCGGGAGAGACCCAGTACTTC,CASSLVAGEAGETQYF
.,TRBV10-3,TRBD2,TRBJ2-5,TGTGCCATCAGTGGAGTTAGCGGGAGTGGAGAGACCCAGTACTTC,CAISGVSGSGETQYF
.,TRBV4-1,.,TRBJ2-3,TGCGCCAGCAGCCAAGATCGATGGACAGATACGCAGTATTTT,CASSQDRWTDTQYF
.,TRBV2,.,TRBJ1-2,TGTGCCAGCAGTACAGCTAATGGAGAGTATAACTATGGCTACACCTTC,CASSTANGEYNYGYTF
.,TRBV7-2,TRBD1,TRBJ1-1,TGTGCCAGCAGCTTTGGACAGGGAGGGAACACTGAAGCTTTCTTT,CASSFGQGGNTEAFF
.,TRBV5-5,.,TRBJ1-2,TGTGCCAGCAGCTTGGAATGGACAGAAGGCTACACCTTC,CASSLEWTEGYTF
few,TRBV3-1,.,TRBJ2-7,TGTGCCAGCAGCCAAGTTAAGAACGAGCAGTACTTC,CASSQVKNEQYF
few,TRBV29-1,.,TRBJ2-1,TGCAGCGTTGTGGGCAGGGCTGACTACAATGAGCAGTTCTTC,CSVVGRADYNEQFF
few,TRBV12-3/TRBV12-4,.,TRBJ2-7,TGTGCCAGCAGTTTACAGGCCCTCCCCGAGCAGTACTTC,CASSLQALPEQYF
once,TRBV5-1,TRBD1,TRBJ2-1,TGCGCCAGCAGCGTGATCGGACAGGGGGATTTCGATCGGGTACCTCAGTTCTTC,CASSVIGQGDFDRVPQFF
.,TRBV2,TRBD2,TRBJ2-7,TGTGCCAGCAGTCGGGGGGTGGGGAGCTACGAGCAGTACTTC,CASSRGVGSYEQYF
few,TRBV7-2,TRBD2,TRBJ2-7,TGTGCCAGCAGCTACCCTAGCGGGGGGGCCTACAATGAGCAGTACTTC,CASSYPSGGAYNEQYF
.,TRBV20-1,.,TRBJ1-5,TGCAGTGCTCGAGCACAGGGTGGCCAGCCCCAGCATTTT,CSARAQGGQPQHF
few,TRBV29-1,.,TRBJ1-2,TGCAGCACATTCCAGGGGAACTACACCTTC,CSTFQGNYTF
.,TRBV7-9,.,TRBJ2-1,TGTGCCAGCAGCCGCGCGAGCTGGGGGCAGTTCTTC,CASSRASWGQFF
once,TRBV5-1,TRBD2,TRBJ2-3,TGCGCCAGCAGAAACAACCCATCCCGGGGGGGAGAGTCAGATACGCAGTATTTT,CASRNNPSRGGESDTQYF
few,TRBV5-1,.,TRBJ2-1,TGCGCCAGCAGCTTGCGCTGGGATGAGCAGTTCTTC,CASSLRWDEQFF
.,TRBV20-1,TRBD2,TRBJ2-1,TGCAGTGCTAGAGATTGGGGACTAGCGGGATACAATGAGCAGTTCTTC,CSARDWGLAGYNEQFF
.,TRBV9,.,TRBJ2-6,TGTGCCAGCAGCCTGACGGGAGCCTCTGGGGCCAACGTCCTGACTTTC,CASSLTGASGANVLTF
.,TRBV5-1,TRBD2,TRBJ2-1,TGCGCCAGCTCCGAGGGGACTAGCGGGAGGGGGGTGAATGAGCAGTTCTTC,CASSEGTSGRGVNEQFF